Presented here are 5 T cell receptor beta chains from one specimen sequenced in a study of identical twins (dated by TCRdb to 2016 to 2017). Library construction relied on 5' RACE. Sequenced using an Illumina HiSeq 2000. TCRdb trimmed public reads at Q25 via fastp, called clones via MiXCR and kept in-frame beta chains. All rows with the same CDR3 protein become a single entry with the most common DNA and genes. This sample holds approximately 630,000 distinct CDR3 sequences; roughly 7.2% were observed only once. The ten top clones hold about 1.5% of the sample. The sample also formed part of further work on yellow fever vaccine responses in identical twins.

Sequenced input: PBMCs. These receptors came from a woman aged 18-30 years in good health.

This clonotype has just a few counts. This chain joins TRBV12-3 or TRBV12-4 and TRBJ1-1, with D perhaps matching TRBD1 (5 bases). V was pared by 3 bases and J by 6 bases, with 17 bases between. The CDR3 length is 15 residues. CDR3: CASSLGLQGGSEAFF. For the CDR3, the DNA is TGTGCCAGCAGTTTGGGTCTCCAGGGTGGTTCTGAAGCTTTCTTT.

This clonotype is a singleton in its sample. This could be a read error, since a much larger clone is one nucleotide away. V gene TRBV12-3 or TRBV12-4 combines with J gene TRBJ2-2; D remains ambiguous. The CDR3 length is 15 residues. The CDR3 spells CASSFEGSNTWELFF. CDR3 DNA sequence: TGTGCCAGCAGTTTCGAAGGGTCAAACACCTGGGAGCTGTTTTTT.

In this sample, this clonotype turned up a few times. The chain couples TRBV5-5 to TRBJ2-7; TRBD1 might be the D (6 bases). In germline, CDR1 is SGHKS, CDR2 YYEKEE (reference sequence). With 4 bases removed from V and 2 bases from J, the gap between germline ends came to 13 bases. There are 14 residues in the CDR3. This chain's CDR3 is CASSLRQETYEQYV. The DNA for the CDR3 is TGTGCCAGCAGCCTCAGACAGGAGACCTACGAGCAGTACGTC.

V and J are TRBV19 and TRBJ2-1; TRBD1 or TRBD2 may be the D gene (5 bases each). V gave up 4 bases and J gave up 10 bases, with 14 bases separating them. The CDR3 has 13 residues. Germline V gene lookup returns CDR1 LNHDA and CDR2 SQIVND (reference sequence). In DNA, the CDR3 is TGTGCCAGTAGTAGGGTCCAGGGACGGGAGCAGTTCTTC. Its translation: CASSRVQGREQFF.

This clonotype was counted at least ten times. This CDR3 is CASSPSGHTDTQYF. The CDR3 nucleotides are TGCGCCAGCAGCCCCTCGGGTCACACAGATACGCAGTATTTT. This rearrangement joins TRBV5-1 to TRBJ2-3, with no clear D. The V end was cut by 4 bases, the J end by 2 bases, with 11 bases between. Per the germline V gene, CDR1 is SGHRS and CDR2 is YFSETQ. The CDR3 spans 14 residues.